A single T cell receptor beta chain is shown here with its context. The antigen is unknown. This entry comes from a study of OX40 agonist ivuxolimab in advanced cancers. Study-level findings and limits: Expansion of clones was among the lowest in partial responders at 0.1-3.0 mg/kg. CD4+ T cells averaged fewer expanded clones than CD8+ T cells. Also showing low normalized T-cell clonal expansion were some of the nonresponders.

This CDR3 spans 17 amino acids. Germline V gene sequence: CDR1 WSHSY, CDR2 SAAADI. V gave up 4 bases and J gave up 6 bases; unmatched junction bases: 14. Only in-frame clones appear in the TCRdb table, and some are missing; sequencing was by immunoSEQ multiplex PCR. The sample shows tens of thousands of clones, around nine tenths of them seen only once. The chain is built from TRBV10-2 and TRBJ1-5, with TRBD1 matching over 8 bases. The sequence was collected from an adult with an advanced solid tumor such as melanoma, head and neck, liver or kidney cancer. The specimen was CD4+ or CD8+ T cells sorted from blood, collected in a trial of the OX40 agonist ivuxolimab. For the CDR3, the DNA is TGCGCCAGCAGTGGGGGCCCTGACAGGGGTATGCGTCAGCCCCAGCATTTT. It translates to CASSGGPDRGMRQPQHF.